The T cell receptor (beta chain) under discussion was sequenced for a study of blood T cell repertoires in COVID-19. Study-wide background: Spain, Italy and the United States supplied samples that represented acute and convalescent COVID-19.

Here immunoSEQ multiplex PCR was the method, and the copy in TCRdb shows in-frame clones only, minus some. The sample lists about 100,000 clones, roughly 85% occurring once. The CDR3 runs to 15 residues. Germline lookup yields CDR1 SGHRS and CDR2 YFSETQ. Trimming took off 4 bases at V and 6 bases at J, with 18 bases between the two ends. Material for sequencing was peripheral blood. The chain employs TRBV5-1 and TRBJ2-3; D perhaps matches TRBD2 (6 bases). This sequence was found in a human donor in a cohort sampled during active COVID-19. The CDR3 DNA reads TGCGCCAGCAGCCGCGGGACTGGATTAGGGGATACGCAGTATTTT. As protein: CASSRGTGLGDTQYF.